This TCR beta chain was documented in a study of shared clonotypes between healthy human individuals. Study-level findings and limits: Non-shared clonotypes were found to have lower generation probabilities than the clonotypes that were shared by all four of the sorted-subset donors. Clonotype sharing among donors was thought likely to change with sequencing depth.

Comment on this clone: The antigen remains undetermined. Other DNA sequences from this sample encode an identical CDR3 as well.

Between the trimmed V and J ends, which lost 3 bases and 4 bases, there was a span of 7 bases. The CDR3 loop spans 13 amino acids. Germline V gives CDR1 MNHEY, CDR2 SMNVEV (reference sequence). CD45RO+ cells plus CCR7-negative CD45RA+ TemRA cells formed CD8 memory. Original data processing: Sequence data from immunoSEQ were junction-only and lacked quality scores; consequently, filtering differed. Here immunoSEQ multiplex PCR was the method, and the copy in TCRdb shows in-frame clones only, minus some. Clone size and V and J calls were adopted from that table, with D and trimming inferred from the DNA. The sample contains roughly 720,000 clones, 90% of which appear only once.

The source material was memory CD8+ T cells from PBMCs. As to subset: CD45RO+ cells pooled with CCR7-negative TemRA cells. This receptor was obtained from a man between 18 and 35 years old in good health. Some clones in this sample may be carry-over from other donors' samples. The chain combines TRBV27 with TRBJ1-5; no firm D call. The CDR3 loop reads CASSLLGNQPQHF. Here the CDR3 DNA reads TGTGCCAGCAGTTTGCTTGGAAATCAGCCCCAGCATTTT.